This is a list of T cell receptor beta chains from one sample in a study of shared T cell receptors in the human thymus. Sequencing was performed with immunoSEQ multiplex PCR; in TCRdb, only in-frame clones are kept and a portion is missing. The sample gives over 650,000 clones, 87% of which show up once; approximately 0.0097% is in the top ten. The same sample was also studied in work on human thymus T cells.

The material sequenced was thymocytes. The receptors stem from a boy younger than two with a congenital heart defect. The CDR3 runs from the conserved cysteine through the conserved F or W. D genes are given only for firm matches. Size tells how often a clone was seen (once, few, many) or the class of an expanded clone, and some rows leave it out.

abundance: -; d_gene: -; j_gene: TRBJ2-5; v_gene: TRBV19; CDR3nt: TGTGCCAGTAGTATATCTCTGCGGGGGCCCCAAGAGACCCAGTACTTC; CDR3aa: CASSISLRGPQETQYF
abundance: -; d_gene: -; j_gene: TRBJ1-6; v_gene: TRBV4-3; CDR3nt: TGCGCCAGCAGCAACGGAGAGTCACCCCTCCACTTT; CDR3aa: CASSNGESPLHF
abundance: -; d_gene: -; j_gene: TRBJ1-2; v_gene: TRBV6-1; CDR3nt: TGTGCCAGCAGTGTCGACAGCAACTATGGCTACACCTTC; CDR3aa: CASSVDSNYGYTF
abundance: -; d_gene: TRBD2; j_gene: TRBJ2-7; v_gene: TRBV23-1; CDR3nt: TGCGCCAGCCTCAGGGCCGGGAGGGTAAGCGAGCAGTACTTC; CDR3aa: CASLRAGRVSEQYF
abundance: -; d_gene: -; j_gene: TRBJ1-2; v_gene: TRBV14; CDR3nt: TGTGCCAGCAGCCAGGAAGGACAGACCTATGGCTACACCTTC; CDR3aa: CASSQEGQTYGYTF
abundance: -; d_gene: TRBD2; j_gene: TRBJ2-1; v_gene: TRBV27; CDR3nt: TGTGCCAGCAGTTTACCCCCCGGGGGGAAATACAATGAGCAGTTCTTC; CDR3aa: CASSLPPGGKYNEQFF
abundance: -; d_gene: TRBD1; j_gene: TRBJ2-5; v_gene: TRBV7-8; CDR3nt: TGTGCCAGCAGCTTCCGACAGGGGGCTCGGGAGACCCAGTACTTC; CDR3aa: CASSFRQGARETQYF
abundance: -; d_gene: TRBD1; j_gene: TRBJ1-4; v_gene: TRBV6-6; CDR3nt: TGTGCCAGCAGTTCGAACAGGGGGCAAGAAAAACTGTTTTTT; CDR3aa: CASSSNRGQEKLFF
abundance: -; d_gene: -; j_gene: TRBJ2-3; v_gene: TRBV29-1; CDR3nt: TGCAGCGTTGAAGACACCGGGTGGGCAGATACGCAGTATTTT; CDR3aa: CSVEDTGWADTQYF
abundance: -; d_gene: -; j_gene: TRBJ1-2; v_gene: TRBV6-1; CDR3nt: TGTGCCAGCAGTGAAAAGGTTCGGGTTACTAACTATGGCTACACCTTC; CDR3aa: CASSEKVRVTNYGYTF
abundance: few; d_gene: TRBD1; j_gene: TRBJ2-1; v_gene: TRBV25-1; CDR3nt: TGTGCCAGCAGGGAGACAGGGGTGGGGGACAATGAGCAGTTCTTC; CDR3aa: CASRETGVGDNEQFF
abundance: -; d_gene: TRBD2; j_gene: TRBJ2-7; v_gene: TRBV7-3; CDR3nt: TGTGCCAGCAGCTTGGAACTAGCGGGGTCCGAGCAGTACTTC; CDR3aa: CASSLELAGSEQYF
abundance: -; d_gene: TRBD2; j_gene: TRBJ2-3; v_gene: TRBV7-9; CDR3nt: TGTGCCAGCAGCCCCGGCAACACTAGCGGGAGAGATGCAGATACGCAGTATTTT; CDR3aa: CASSPGNTSGRDADTQYF
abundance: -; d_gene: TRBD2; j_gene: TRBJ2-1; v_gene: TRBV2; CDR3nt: TGTGCCACCGTAGCGGGAGTGAACAATGAGCAGTTCTTC; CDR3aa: CATVAGVNNEQFF
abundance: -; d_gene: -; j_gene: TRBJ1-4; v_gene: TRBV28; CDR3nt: TGTGCCACCATCGACAGCCTTCCAACTAATGAAAAACTGTTTTTT; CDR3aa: CATIDSLPTNEKLFF
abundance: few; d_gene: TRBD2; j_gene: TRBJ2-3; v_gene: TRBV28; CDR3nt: TGTGCCAGCCTGAGCGGGAGGGGCACAGATACGCAGTATTTT; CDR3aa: CASLSGRGTDTQYF
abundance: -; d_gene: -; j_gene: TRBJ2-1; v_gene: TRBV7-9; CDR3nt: TGTGCCAGCAGCTTAGCGGGCGGGCCTTCAAGCTACAATGAGCAGTTCTTC; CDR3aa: CASSLAGGPSSYNEQFF
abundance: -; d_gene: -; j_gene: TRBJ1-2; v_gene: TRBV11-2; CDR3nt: TGTGCCAGCAGCCCTGTACCGGGAGGCTACACCTTC; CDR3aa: CASSPVPGGYTF
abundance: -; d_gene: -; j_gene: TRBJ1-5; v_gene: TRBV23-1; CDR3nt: TGCGCCAGCAGTCAATATGACGACAGGCAGGCGAATCAGCCCCAGCATTTT; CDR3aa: CASSQYDDRQANQPQHF
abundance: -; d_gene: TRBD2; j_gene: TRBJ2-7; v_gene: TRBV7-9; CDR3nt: TGTGCCAGCAGCATCACGAAATTAAGACTAGCGGGACCGTACGAGCAGTACTTC; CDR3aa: CASSITKLRLAGPYEQYF
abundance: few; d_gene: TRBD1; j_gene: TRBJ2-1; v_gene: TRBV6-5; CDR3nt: TGTGCCAGCAGTTCCGACAGGGTTGAGCAGTTCTTC; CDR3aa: CASSSDRVEQFF
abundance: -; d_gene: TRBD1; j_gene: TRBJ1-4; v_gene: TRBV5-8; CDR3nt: TGTGCCAGCAGCCTTGGACAGGCAGGGACTAATGAAAAACTGTTTTTT; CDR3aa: CASSLGQAGTNEKLFF
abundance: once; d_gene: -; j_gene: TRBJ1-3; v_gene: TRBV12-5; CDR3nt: TGTGCTAGTGGTTTGCAGAACCGACCAGGGGGAAACACCATATATTTT; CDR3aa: CASGLQNRPGGNTIYF
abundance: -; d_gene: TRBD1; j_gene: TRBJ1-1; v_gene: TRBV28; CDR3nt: TGTGCCAGCAGGACGGGACAGGTGAGACGAGCTTTCTTT; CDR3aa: CASRTGQVRRAFF
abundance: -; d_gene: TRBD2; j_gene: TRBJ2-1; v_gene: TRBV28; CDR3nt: TGTGCCAGCAGTTTAGTGCGGGAGGACAATGAGCAGTTCTTC; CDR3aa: CASSLVREDNEQFF
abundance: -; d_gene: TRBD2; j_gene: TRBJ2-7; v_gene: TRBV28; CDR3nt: TGTGCCAGCAGTCCTCCCACTGGGACTAGACTCTACGAGCAGTACTTC; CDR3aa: CASSPPTGTRLYEQYF
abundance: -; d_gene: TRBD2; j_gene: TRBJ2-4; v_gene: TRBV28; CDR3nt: TGTGCCAGCAGACCGGGACTACCAACCCAGGGAGACATTCAGTACTTC; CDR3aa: CASRPGLPTQGDIQYF
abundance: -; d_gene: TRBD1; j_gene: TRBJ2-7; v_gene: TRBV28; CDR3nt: TGTGCCAGCAGTTTATGGGACAGGGGCTACGAGCAGTACTTC; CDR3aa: CASSLWDRGYEQYF
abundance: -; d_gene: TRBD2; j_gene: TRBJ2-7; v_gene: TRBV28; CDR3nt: TGTGCCAGCAGACCGGGACTAGGGGTTTTCGAGCAGTACTTC; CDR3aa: CASRPGLGVFEQYF
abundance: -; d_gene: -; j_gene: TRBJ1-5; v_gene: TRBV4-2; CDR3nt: TGTGCCAGCAGCCTCGGCGGGGGGCGTTATCAGCCCCAGCATTTT; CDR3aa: CASSLGGGRYQPQHF
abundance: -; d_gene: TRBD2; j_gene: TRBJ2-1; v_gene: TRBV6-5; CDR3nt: TGTGCCAGCAGTTACGGACTAGCGGGGAGGGCGGAGCAGTTCTTC; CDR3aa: CASSYGLAGRAEQFF
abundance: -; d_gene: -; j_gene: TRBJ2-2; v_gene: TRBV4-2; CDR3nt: TGTGCCAGCAGCCGGGGGGTCTCGAACACCGGGGAGCTGTTTTTT; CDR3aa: CASSRGVSNTGELFF
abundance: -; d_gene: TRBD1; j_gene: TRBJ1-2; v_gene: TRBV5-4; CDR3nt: TGTGCCAGCAGCTCCGTTGACAGGGTCTCGACTAACTATGGCTACACCTTC; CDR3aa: CASSSVDRVSTNYGYTF
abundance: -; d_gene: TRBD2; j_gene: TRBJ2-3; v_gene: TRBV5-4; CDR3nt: TGTGCCAGCAGCTTGGGCGGGAGGAACACAGATACGCAGTATTTT; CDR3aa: CASSLGGRNTDTQYF
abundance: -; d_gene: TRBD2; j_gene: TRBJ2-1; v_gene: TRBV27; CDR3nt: TGTGCCAGCAGTTTAGGGACTAGCGGGGGGGCCTCCTACAATGAGCAGTTCTTC; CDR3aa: CASSLGTSGGASYNEQFF
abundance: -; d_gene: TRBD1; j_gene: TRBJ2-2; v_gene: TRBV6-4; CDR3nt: TGTGCCAGCAGTGACTCGAGGACAGGGGGCACCGGGGAGCTGTTTTTT; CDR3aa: CASSDSRTGGTGELFF
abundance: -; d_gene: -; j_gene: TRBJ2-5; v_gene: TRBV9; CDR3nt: TGTGCCAGCAGCGTAGACAGGGAAGGGGAGACCCAGTACTTC; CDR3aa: CASSVDREGETQYF